The present TCR beta chain was sequenced within a study of breast tumors, draining lymph nodes, adjacent tissues (dated by TCRdb to the mid-2010s). As for the study more broadly: The study compared TCR beta repertoires across tumor, adjacent nontumor tissue and axillary lymph nodes from breast cancer patients. The study aimed to assess the relationships and possible T-cell exchange between tumor, surrounding tissue and draining lymph node repertoires in human breast cancer. The study at large found these results: Tumor and nontumor tissue repertoires were found to be significantly more similar in luminal-like than in basal-like breast cancer. The conclusion that tumor T cells originate in lymph nodes was framed as consistent with a hypothesis rather than directly demonstrated. T-cell repertoire diversity in tumors was found to be lower than in lymph nodes but higher than in nontumor tissue, and preferential V and J gene usage was observed. A scenario in which most tumor T cells derive from the lymph node and then expand within tumor tissue was judged to be consistent with the data.

The instrument given in TCRdb is Illumina HiSeq 2000. TCR beta chain libraries were generated by multiplex PCR amplification. The amplified TCR beta chain products were analyzed by high-throughput sequencing. The public reads were quality trimmed at Q25 with fastp and then assembled into clones with MiXCR by TCRdb, keeping productive beta chains. Duplicate CDR3 protein sequences are folded into a single record with the most common DNA and genes. The sample table contains more than 50,000 distinct CDR3 sequences; only one count was recorded for 42% of them. The ten largest clones represent 10% of the sample. CDR1 and CDR2, per the germline V gene, are MNHEY and SVGAGI. Reading from cysteine to phenylalanine, the CDR3 counts 14 amino acids. Only the CDR3 DNA is retained, 42 bases long and in frame from the first base. At the junction V is shortened by 5 bases and J by 2 bases, with 10 bases in between.

This clonotype was detected ten times or more. Its antigen is not yet known. The sample holds no much larger clone one base away, and base qualities are not on file. The V and J genes are TRBV6-5 and TRBJ1-3; no confident D gene assignment can be made. Sequenced sample: breast tumor tissue. This TCR derives from a female donor with breast cancer. Some clones in this sample may be carry-over from other donors' samples. The CDR3 sequence is CASSQTETGNTIYF. The base sequence is TGTGCCAGCAGTCAAACCGAAACTGGAAACACCATATATTTT.